The rows below give T cell receptor beta chains drawn from one sample of a study of vaccination and CD4 T cells after COVID-19. These receptors have no identified antigens. TCRdb ran MiXCR on the PCR reads and lists one entry per CDR3 protein. The sample records approximately 11,000 distinct CDR3 sequences, approximately 41% being singletons. The sample taken for sequencing was CD4+ T cells from blood, cultured in vitro. These receptors all stem from a human donor who had recovered from COVID-19. Both conserved end residues are part of each CDR3. The order of the fields is J gene, clone size, D gene, V gene, CDR3 DNA, CDR3 protein. A D gene is named only where the DNA matches it firmly. Rows may omit the clone size; those that give it use once, few, many or a size class.

J gene: TRBJ2-7
clone size: NA
D gene: TRBD1
V gene: TRBV11-2
CDR3 DNA: TGTGCCAGCAGCTCACCAAGGCGACAGGGGTTTTTATACGAGCAGTACTTC
CDR3 protein: CASSSPRRQGFLYEQYF

J gene: TRBJ2-1
clone size: NA
D gene: TRBD1
V gene: TRBV2
CDR3 DNA: TGTGCCAGCAGTGAACGACAGGGGATCTACAATGAGCAGTTCTTC
CDR3 protein: CASSERQGIYNEQFF

J gene: TRBJ1-5
clone size: few
D gene: NA
V gene: TRBV2
CDR3 DNA: TGTGCCAGCAGTGGGGCAGGGGCTATACAGCCCCAGCATTTT
CDR3 protein: CASSGAGAIQPQHF

J gene: TRBJ2-3
clone size: few
D gene: NA
V gene: TRBV7-9
CDR3 DNA: TGTGCCAGCAGCTTAACTAGGTCCTCAGATACGCAGTATTTT
CDR3 protein: CASSLTRSSDTQYF

J gene: TRBJ1-5
clone size: NA
D gene: NA
V gene: TRBV19
CDR3 DNA: TGTGCCAGTAGTGATTGGGAGGCTAGCAATCAGCCCCAGCATTTT
CDR3 protein: CASSDWEASNQPQHF

J gene: TRBJ1-1
clone size: NA
D gene: NA
V gene: TRBV6-2/TRBV6-3
CDR3 DNA: TGTGCCAGCAGTTACTCCCCGACCGACACTGAAGCTTTCTTT
CDR3 protein: CASSYSPTDTEAFF

J gene: TRBJ2-7
clone size: NA
D gene: NA
V gene: TRBV6-2/TRBV6-3
CDR3 DNA: TGTGCCAGCAGGGACCGAGCCTACGAGCAGTACTTC
CDR3 protein: CASRDRAYEQYF

J gene: TRBJ2-1
clone size: NA
D gene: TRBD2
V gene: TRBV30
CDR3 DNA: TGTGCCTGGAGTAGGGCGGGAGGGCCCTACAATGAGCAGTTCTTC
CDR3 protein: CAWSRAGGPYNEQFF

J gene: TRBJ2-7
clone size: few
D gene: NA
V gene: TRBV6-1
CDR3 DNA: TGTGCCAGCAGTGAACGGCCCGCCGGGCGCGAGCAGTACTTC
CDR3 protein: CASSERPAGREQYF

J gene: TRBJ1-1
clone size: once
D gene: NA
V gene: TRBV7-9
CDR3 DNA: TGTGCCGGCAGCTTAGCTTGGAGGGGAATAAGCACTGAAGCTTTCTTT
CDR3 protein: CAGSLAWRGISTEAFF

J gene: TRBJ2-2
clone size: NA
D gene: NA
V gene: TRBV5-4
CDR3 DNA: TGTGCCAGCAGCTTGGTTGGAGGTCGACCGACCGGGGAGCTGTTTTTT
CDR3 protein: CASSLVGGRPTGELFF

J gene: TRBJ2-7
clone size: NA
D gene: NA
V gene: TRBV6-1
CDR3 DNA: TGTGCCAGCAGTGAAGCAAGCTACGAGCAGTACTTC
CDR3 protein: CASSEASYEQYF

J gene: TRBJ1-1
clone size: few
D gene: NA
V gene: TRBV14
CDR3 DNA: TGTGCCAGCAGCCAGTCGGACGCCCGAAACACTGAAGCTTTCTTT
CDR3 protein: CASSQSDARNTEAFF

J gene: TRBJ2-5
clone size: few
D gene: NA
V gene: TRBV7-2
CDR3 DNA: TGTGCCAGCAGCTTAGGAGGTAGAACGGTCCTCAAGACCCAGTACTTC
CDR3 protein: CASSLGGRTVLKTQYF

J gene: TRBJ1-3
clone size: NA
D gene: NA
V gene: TRBV28
CDR3 DNA: TGTGCCAGCAGCCTCGGGGGGGTCTCTGGAAACACCATATATTTT
CDR3 protein: CASSLGGVSGNTIYF

J gene: TRBJ1-1
clone size: NA
D gene: NA
V gene: TRBV6-1
CDR3 DNA: TGTGCCAGCGGTACAGCGAACACTGAAGCTTTCTTT
CDR3 protein: CASGTANTEAFF

J gene: TRBJ1-1
clone size: NA
D gene: NA
V gene: TRBV19
CDR3 DNA: TGTGCCAGTAGTATAAGGGCGATGAACACTGAAGCTTTCTTT
CDR3 protein: CASSIRAMNTEAFF

J gene: TRBJ1-2
clone size: few
D gene: TRBD1
V gene: TRBV24-1
CDR3 DNA: TGTGCCACCAGTGGAGGGACAGGGTATGGCTACACCTTC
CDR3 protein: CATSGGTGYGYTF

J gene: TRBJ1-2
clone size: few
D gene: NA
V gene: TRBV6-5
CDR3 DNA: TGTGCCAGCAGTTATCGGGGTTTCTATGGCTACACCTTC
CDR3 protein: CASSYRGFYGYTF

J gene: TRBJ1-5
clone size: NA
D gene: NA
V gene: TRBV11-2
CDR3 DNA: TGTGCCAGCAGCTTAGAAGGAGATCAGCCCCAGCATTTT
CDR3 protein: CASSLEGDQPQHF

J gene: TRBJ1-1
clone size: NA
D gene: TRBD1
V gene: TRBV10-3
CDR3 DNA: TGTGCCATCATGGGACAGGGTAGGACTGAAGCTTTCTTT
CDR3 protein: CAIMGQGRTEAFF

J gene: TRBJ1-1
clone size: few
D gene: NA
V gene: TRBV19
CDR3 DNA: TGTGCCAGTAGTACCGGGGGGACAAAGAGCACTGAAGCTTTCTTT
CDR3 protein: CASSTGGTKSTEAFF

J gene: TRBJ1-1
clone size: NA
D gene: NA
V gene: TRBV6-5
CDR3 DNA: TGTGCCAGCAGTTACGGAGGGAACACTGAAGCTTTCTTT
CDR3 protein: CASSYGGNTEAFF

J gene: TRBJ1-2
clone size: few
D gene: NA
V gene: TRBV6-1
CDR3 DNA: TGTGCCAGCATAAAAGAGGCAGGGGTAGGCTACACCTTC
CDR3 protein: CASIKEAGVGYTF

J gene: TRBJ1-5
clone size: NA
D gene: TRBD1
V gene: TRBV6-2/TRBV6-3
CDR3 DNA: TGTGCCAGCATCAGGGGGACCTCAAATCAGCCCCAGCATTTT
CDR3 protein: CASIRGTSNQPQHF

J gene: TRBJ1-5
clone size: NA
D gene: TRBD1
V gene: TRBV5-1
CDR3 DNA: TGCGCCAGCAGTCCAGGGACAGGTTCATATCAGCCCCAGCATTTT
CDR3 protein: CASSPGTGSYQPQHF

J gene: TRBJ2-2
clone size: few
D gene: TRBD2
V gene: TRBV7-6
CDR3 DNA: TGTGCCAGCAGCGAAAAGCGGGAAAGGACCGGGGAGCTGTTTTTT
CDR3 protein: CASSEKRERTGELFF

J gene: TRBJ1-5
clone size: NA
D gene: TRBD1
V gene: TRBV29-1
CDR3 DNA: TGCAGCGCAACTGACAGGGCCGATCAGCCCCAGCATTTT
CDR3 protein: CSATDRADQPQHF

J gene: TRBJ2-7
clone size: NA
D gene: TRBD2
V gene: TRBV11-1
CDR3 DNA: TGTGCCAGCAGCCCATCGGGGGGGCGCGAGCAGTACTTC
CDR3 protein: CASSPSGGREQYF

J gene: TRBJ2-4
clone size: NA
D gene: NA
V gene: TRBV28
CDR3 DNA: TGTGCCAGCACCACGCCGGGTAAAAACATTCAGTACTTC
CDR3 protein: CASTTPGKNIQYF

J gene: TRBJ2-7
clone size: NA
D gene: NA
V gene: TRBV9
CDR3 DNA: TGTGCCAGCAGCGAAGCCTGGGACTCCTCCTACGAGCAGTACTTC
CDR3 protein: CASSEAWDSSYEQYF

J gene: TRBJ1-2
clone size: few
D gene: NA
V gene: TRBV28
CDR3 DNA: TGTGCCAGCAGCACCTCCGGGAGCTGGTATGGCTACACCTTC
CDR3 protein: CASSTSGSWYGYTF

J gene: TRBJ1-1
clone size: NA
D gene: NA
V gene: TRBV7-6
CDR3 DNA: TGTGCCAGCAGCTTATTAGGGACGAACACTGAAGCTTTCTTT
CDR3 protein: CASSLLGTNTEAFF

J gene: TRBJ1-2
clone size: NA
D gene: NA
V gene: TRBV11-2
CDR3 DNA: TGTGCCAGCAGCTTAGAATCGGGGGTTTATGGCTACACCTTC
CDR3 protein: CASSLESGVYGYTF

J gene: TRBJ2-7
clone size: NA
D gene: TRBD1
V gene: TRBV6-1
CDR3 DNA: TGTGCCAGCAGGGAGGGGTATGGACAGGGGCCCTACGAGCAGTACTTC
CDR3 protein: CASREGYGQGPYEQYF

J gene: TRBJ2-5
clone size: few
D gene: NA
V gene: TRBV11-2
CDR3 DNA: TGTGCCAGCAGCGCTGGAGATCTGGCGGGGCAAGAGACCCAGTACTTC
CDR3 protein: CASSAGDLAGQETQYF

J gene: TRBJ1-4
clone size: NA
D gene: TRBD1
V gene: TRBV10-3
CDR3 DNA: TGTGCCATCAGTGAGACCGGTGACAGGGGGGGTGAAAAACTGTTTTTT
CDR3 protein: CAISETGDRGGEKLFF